This TCR beta chain was profiled in a study of T cell clonotyping in hematopoietic cell transplantation. Study observations and caveats: Cells were unsorted, so CD4 and CD8 contributions were not separated. After transplant, recipient diversity fell while pathologically expanded clonotypes grew through day 180. At the given depth, recipient repertoires were over 97% de novo clonotypes.

Notes on this clone: Its specificity is unknown.

Some clones are missing from TCRdb's copy, which holds only in-frame ones; the method was immunoSEQ multiplex PCR. Of some 11,000 clones listed, roughly 90% are singletons. CDR3 size: 14 residues. Germline lookup yields CDR1 SNHLY and CDR2 FYNNEI. The germline V and J ends were trimmed by 4 bases and 3 bases, with 12 bases remaining between them. The specimen comprised PBMCs, sampled 180 days after allogeneic stem cell transplant. The receptor comes from a male patient aged 60 to 75 who had an allogeneic stem cell transplant from an unrelated donor, so the T cells may come from the graft donor. Some clones in this sample may be carry-over from other donors' samples. The chain recombines TRBV2 with TRBJ2-5; perhaps TRBD2 as D (6 bases). Here the CDR3 reads CASSAGVGEETQYF. The CDR3, as DNA: TGTGCCAGCAGTGCGGGGGTTGGTGAAGAGACCCAGTACTTC.